Listed below are T cell receptor beta chains from one sample, sequenced in a study of blood T cell repertoires in COVID-19. Profiling relied on immunoSEQ multiplex PCR, and the TCRdb table lists in-frame clones only, not all of them. The sample includes about 360,000 clones, roughly 86% of them seen just once. The sequenced material came from PBMCs or T cells enriched from blood (not recorded which). These TCRs come from a man in his forties in a cohort exposed to, infected with or recovered from COVID-19 (not recorded which). CDR3s include the opening cysteine and the closing phenylalanine or tryptophan. A D gene is named only where the DNA matches it firmly. The size entry is marked missing in some rows and otherwise reads once, few, many or a size class.

16 NA NA TRBJ2-7 TRBV7-2 CASSSYSGTADYEQYF TGTGCCAGCAGCTCTTACTCCGGGACTGCCGATTACGAGCAGTACTTC
14 TRBD2 NA TRBJ2-7 TRBV6-5 CASRGTSVAYEQYF TGTGCCAGCAGGGGGACTAGCGTAGCCTACGAGCAGTACTTC
14 TRBD2 few TRBJ2-7 TRBV15 CATSTLAGSREQYF TGTGCCACCAGCACCTTAGCGGGATCCCGCGAGCAGTACTTC
15 TRBD2 NA TRBJ2-5 TRBV3-1/TRBV3-2 CASSHPTSGTETQYF TGTGCCAGCAGCCACCCGACTAGCGGGACGGAGACCCAGTACTTC
14 TRBD1 few TRBJ1-2 TRBV5-1 CASSSRDSLYGYTF TGCGCCAGCAGCTCCCGGGACAGTCTCTATGGCTACACCTTC
13 NA NA TRBJ1-1 TRBV12-5 CASGLVQNTEAFF TGTGCTAGTGGTTTGGTACAGAACACTGAAGCTTTCTTT
14 NA NA TRBJ2-1 TRBV5-4 CASSLGGSYNEQFF TGTGCCAGCAGCTTGGGAGGATCCTACAATGAGCAGTTCTTC
17 NA NA TRBJ1-1 TRBV19 CASSIAGLPGSNTEAFF TGTGCCAGTAGTATAGCAGGGCTACCTGGATCGAACACTGAAGCTTTCTTT
17 NA NA TRBJ2-2 TRBV19 CASSIDTGTYYTGELFF TGTGCCAGTAGTATAGATACCGGGACATACTACACCGGGGAGCTGTTTTTT
15 NA NA TRBJ1-6 TRBV7-9 CASSLEYREYSPLHF TGTGCCAGCAGCTTAGAATACAGGGAATATTCACCCCTCCACTTT
13 NA NA TRBJ1-1 TRBV11-2 CASSPQENTEAFF TGTGCCAGCAGCCCACAGGAGAACACTGAAGCTTTCTTT
13 NA NA TRBJ2-4 TRBV2 CASSQEDKNIQYF TGTGCCAGCAGTCAGGAAGACAAAAACATTCAGTACTTC
16 NA NA TRBJ1-2 TRBV6-1 CASSEGGTGNPSGYTF TGTGCCAGCAGTGAAGGGGGCACAGGGAATCCTTCTGGCTACACCTTC
14 NA NA TRBJ2-5 TRBV19 CASSRTEGVETQYF TGTGCCAGTAGTAGGACGGAGGGAGTGGAGACCCAGTACTTC
14 NA NA TRBJ1-2 TRBV11-2 CASSSNRATNGYTF TGTGCCAGCAGCTCCAACAGGGCGACTAATGGCTACACCTTC
15 NA once TRBJ2-7 TRBV5-1 CASRLAYRFSYEQYF TGCGCCAGCAGACTGGCGTACAGATTCTCCTACGAGCAGTACTTC
17 TRBD2 NA TRBJ2-3 TRBV5-6 CASSLRSGAPSTDTQYF TGTGCCAGCAGCTTGCGAAGCGGGGCCCCAAGCACAGATACGCAGTATTTT
15 NA NA TRBJ1-5 TRBV7-9 CASSRGQPGDQPQHF TGTGCCAGCAGCCGAGGACAACCAGGGGATCAGCCCCAGCATTTT
15 NA NA TRBJ2-1 TRBV19 CASSIQAGSYNEQFF TGTGCCAGTAGTATACAGGCAGGATCTTACAATGAGCAGTTCTTC
13 TRBD1 NA TRBJ1-3 TRBV15 CATSRTGGNTIYF TGTGCCACCAGCAGAACAGGGGGCAACACCATATATTTT
11 NA once TRBJ2-7 TRBV10-3 CAISAGYEQYF TGTGCCATCAGTGCCGGCTACGAGCAGTACTTC
17 TRBD2 NA TRBJ2-3 TRBV5-6 CASSLAPGLAATDTQYF TGTGCCAGCAGCTTGGCTCCGGGACTAGCGGCTACGGATACGCAGTATTTT
15 TRBD2 once TRBJ2-3 TRBV29-1 CSGVGLAGGGDTQYF TGCAGCGGGGTCGGACTAGCGGGAGGTGGAGATACGCAGTATTTT
15 NA NA TRBJ2-2 TRBV6-2/TRBV6-3 CASSSQGTYTGELFF TGTGCCAGCAGTTCCCAGGGGACCTACACCGGGGAGCTGTTTTTT
14 NA NA TRBJ2-7 TRBV2 CASISDRNSYEQYF TGTGCCAGCATTTCCGACAGGAACTCCTACGAGCAGTACTTC
14 TRBD1 NA TRBJ1-2 TRBV6-5 CASSTGGQGYGYTF TGTGCCAGCAGTACCGGGGGACAGGGGTATGGCTACACCTTC
17 NA NA TRBJ1-2 TRBV6-6 CASSPYLRGRSNYGYTF TGTGCCAGCAGTCCCTACTTAAGAGGCCGATCTAACTATGGCTACACCTTC
14 TRBD1 NA TRBJ1-2 TRBV7-9 CASSTGTGHYGYTF TGTGCCAGCAGCACCGGGACAGGCCATTATGGCTACACCTTC
13 NA NA TRBJ2-7 TRBV5-1 CASTTSFTDEQYF TGCGCCAGCACCACAAGTTTTACCGACGAGCAGTACTTC